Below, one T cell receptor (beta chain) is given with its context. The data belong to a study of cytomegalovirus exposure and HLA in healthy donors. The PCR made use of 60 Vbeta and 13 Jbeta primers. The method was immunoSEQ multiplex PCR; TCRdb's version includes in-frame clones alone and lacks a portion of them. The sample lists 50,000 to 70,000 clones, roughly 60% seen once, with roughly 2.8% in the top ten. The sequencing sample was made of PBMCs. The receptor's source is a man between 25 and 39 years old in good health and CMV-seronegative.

CDR3: CSIGDSRYSYEQYF. CDR3 DNA: TGCAGCATCGGGGACAGTCGATACTCCTACGAGCAGTACTTC. The chain recombines TRBV29-1 with TRBJ2-5; TRBD1 agrees at 7 bases. The J call is in doubt because the DNA end fits TRBJ2-7 better. Germline assignment: CDR1 SQVTM and CDR2 ANQGSEA. There are 14 residues in the CDR3.